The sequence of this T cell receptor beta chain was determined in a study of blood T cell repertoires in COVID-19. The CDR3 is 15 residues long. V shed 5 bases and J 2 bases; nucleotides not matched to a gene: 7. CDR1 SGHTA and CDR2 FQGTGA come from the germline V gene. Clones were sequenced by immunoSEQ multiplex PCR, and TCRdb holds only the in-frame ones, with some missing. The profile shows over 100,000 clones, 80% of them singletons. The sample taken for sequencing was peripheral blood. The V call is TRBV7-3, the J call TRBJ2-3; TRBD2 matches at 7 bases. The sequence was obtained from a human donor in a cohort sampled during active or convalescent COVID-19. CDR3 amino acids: CASSVSSGLTDTQYF. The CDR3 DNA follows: TGTGCCAGCAGCGTCAGTAGCGGGCTCACAGATACGCAGTATTTT.